This T cell receptor beta chain was documented in a study of post-analysis software for immune sequencing data. Study results and limitations: A handful of TRBV segments appeared more often in patients than in controls, and TRBV5-6, TRBV5-1 and TRBV20-1 were among these.

In the case of this clonotype: No antigen is known for it. A much larger clone lies one base from this, so it may be a read error.

J lost 5 bases, V lost 4 bases, and 2 bases had no gene match. Per the germline V gene, CDR1 is SGHAT and CDR2 is FQDESV (reference sequence). The CDR3 contains 14 residues. The TCR beta cDNA libraries contained unique molecular identifiers. TCRdb recomputed calls from the PCR reads with MiXCR, one row per CDR3 protein. The table shows roughly 170,000 distinct CDR3 sequences, with approximately 28% occurring only once. This clonotype was sampled from a girl aged 5-17 years with multiple sclerosis. Sequenced input: blood. This chain joins TRBV11-1 and TRBJ2-7, with TRBD2 matching over 13 bases. The CDR3 DNA reads as TGTGCCAGCAGCTGGACTAGCGGGAGCCACGAGCAGTACTTC. Encoded protein: CASSWTSGSHEQYF.